What follows describes a single T cell receptor beta chain. V was pared by 7 bases and J by 0 bases, with 12 bases of the junction left unmatched. There are 17 residues in the CDR3. From germline, CDR1 is MDHEN and CDR2 SYDVKM. The sample is drawn from a study of technical replicates of blood from a handful of donors. TCRdb keeps only in-frame clones here, not all; method: immunoSEQ multiplex PCR. The sample has 95,000 to 100,000 clones; roughly 95% are singletons. The TCR sequence derives from a human donor in good health. The sequenced sample consisted of T cells isolated from PBMCs. The chain is built from TRBV28 and TRBJ2-1; the match to TRBD1 covers 7 bases. The CDR3 DNA reads TGTGCCAGCACAATGCATAAGGGGACAGCCTCCTACAATGAGCAGTTCTTC. It yields the protein CASTMHKGTASYNEQFF.